This T cell receptor beta chain was identified during a study of T cell responses to AZD1222 COVID-19 vaccine. TCRdb's table, derived via immunoSEQ multiplex PCR, lists solely in-frame clones and lacks some. This sample has some 150,000 clones; 88% occur once, and the top ten carry around 15%. This CDR3 comprises 15 residues. Germline CDR1 and CDR2: SQVTM and ANQGSEA. V was pared by 5 bases and J by 2 bases, with 16 bases between. Sequences were derived from peripheral blood, sampled on day 0 of AZD1222 vaccination. The chain is built from TRBV29-1 and TRBJ1-3; the D gene is possibly TRBD1 (6 bases). The receptor was derived from an adult in good health. The CDR3 loop reads CSVTSVGGPGNTIYF. As DNA, the CDR3 is TGCAGCGTTACCTCAGTCGGGGGGCCTGGAAACACCATATATTTT.